This TCR beta chain is from a study of OX40 agonist ivuxolimab in advanced cancers. Study-level information: An agonistic human IgG2 monoclonal antibody against OX40 (CD134) was given. Partial responses were observed in three patients, of whom one had hepatocellular carcinoma and two had cutaneous melanoma.

Sequenced by immunoSEQ multiplex PCR; TCRdb stores in-frame clones only, minus some. In the table there are roughly 53,000 clones, around 82% of which are singletons. This CDR3 region has 15 residues. Trimming took off 0 bases at V and 1 base at J, with 10 bases between the two ends. Germline V gene sequence: CDR1 SGHRS, CDR2 YFSETQ. This clone was seen a few times. The sequenced sample was CD4+ or CD8+ T cells sorted from blood, obtained in a trial of the OX40 agonist ivuxolimab. The sequence was obtained from an adult with an advanced solid tumor such as melanoma, head and neck, liver or kidney cancer. The genes are TRBV5-1 and TRBJ1-1; D gene uncertain. The CDR3 loop reads CASSLDGRWNTEAFF. CDR3 DNA: TGCGCCAGCAGCTTGGATGGCAGATGGAACACTGAAGCTTTCTTT.